This note documents a single T cell receptor (beta chain) sequence. Its antigen is unknown. The data derive from a study of beta chain features in type 1 diabetes. Whole-study findings and limits: Researchers report that Type 1 diabetes patients had moderately but significantly shorter TCRB CDR3s across all four CD4+ subsets. Sampled from patients, naive, central memory and Treg TCRB repertoires appeared more similar than those sampled from healthy donors.

The whole isolated RNA underwent reverse transcription, so sequencing captured expressed TCRB transcripts. Using immunoSEQ multiplex PCR, the repertoire was profiled, and TCRdb retains in-frame clones only, with some absent. This table has under 400,000 clones, around 20% appearing once. The V gene's germline CDR1 is GTSNPN and CDR2 SVGIG (reference sequence). This CDR3 comprises 15 residues. V lost 5 bases and J lost 0; bases outside the gene matches: 4. Purity of each sorted population was above 95%. The sequence was collected from a woman in her late teens or twenties in good health. The genes are TRBV30 and TRBJ2-6; 7 positions agree with TRBD1. Sequencing was carried out using naive CD4+ T cells from blood. The DNA for the CDR3 is TGTGCCTGGTCGACAGGGAGCTCTGGGGCCAACGTCCTGACTTTC. Translated: CAWSTGSSGANVLTF.